Given below is one T cell receptor beta chain in context. Its antigen is currently unknown. Sequenced by immunoSEQ multiplex PCR; TCRdb stores in-frame clones only, minus some. The profile covers 1.4 million or so clones, with about 98.5% appearing a single time and approximately 0.4% taken by the ten largest. V lost 3 bases and J lost 6; bases outside the gene matches: 6. The CDR3 runs to 14 residues. CDR1 is LNHDA and CDR2 is SQIVND in the germline V gene (reference sequence). This sample stems from a study of shared clonotypes between healthy human individuals. Study results and limitations: Large sequencing depth failed to make sorted-subset sequencing complete, rarefaction showed. What naive subsets generally showed was a larger estimated richness than memory subsets showed. The represented genetic and exposure-history diversity was limited by the small number of donors.

Memory CD4+ cells were the fraction left after CD45RA+ naive selection. The genes are TRBV19 and TRBJ2-7; TRBD1 agrees at 9 bases. Sequenced sample: naive CD4+ T cells sorted from blood. The subset was: CD45RA+ positively selected. This TCR was recovered from a man under 40 in good health. CDR3: CASSIRDRAIEQYF. DNA of the CDR3: TGTGCCAGTAGTATCCGGGACAGGGCAATCGAGCAGTACTTC.